The TCR beta chain under discussion was sequenced for a study of tumor-infiltrating lymphocytes in primary liver carcinoma. Overall study context: Among the tumors, stages were T1-T3 N0M0 and sizes roughly 4.2 to 11 cm.

Priming with a constant-region primer yielded TCR beta cDNA from around 540 ng total RNA. Investigators got TCR beta libraries out of three nested multiplex PCR rounds, done with slightly modified ARM-PCR. A C-beta reverse primer was combined with TRBV1-TRBV30 forward primers in the first two PCR rounds, and each round had around 10 cycles. One entry per CDR3 protein results from TCRdb running MiXCR on the multiplex PCR reads. The repertoire holds approximately 310,000 distinct CDR3 sequences, roughly two thirds seen once, with approximately 9% in the top ten. Study findings and constraints: Since sampling was bulk and unsorted, CD4+ and CD8+ repertoires were not compared. Significantly greater top-250-clone fractions characterized tumors relative to blood (p = 0.039).

About this clonotype: Its target is unknown. No conserved phenylalanine or tryptophan ends this CDR3, so it is likely a read error.

The CDR3 length is 13 residues. The V gene's germline CDR1 is SGHAT and CDR2 FQDESV (reference sequence). Trimming took 5 bases from V and 1 from J, leaving 8 bases between them. It was unsorted whole blood that yielded blood RNA, and germline DNA was also extracted. They drew about 4.4 milliliters of peripheral blood before surgery. This receptor was taken from a middle-aged man with primary liver carcinoma and hepatitis B virus infection. V gene TRBV11-1 combines with J gene TRBJ1-1; unclear D gene. Sample: peripheral blood. The CDR3 loop is CASSLVRNTEAFI. In DNA form, the CDR3 reads TGTGCCAGCAGCCTCGTCAGGAACACTGAAGCTTTCATA.